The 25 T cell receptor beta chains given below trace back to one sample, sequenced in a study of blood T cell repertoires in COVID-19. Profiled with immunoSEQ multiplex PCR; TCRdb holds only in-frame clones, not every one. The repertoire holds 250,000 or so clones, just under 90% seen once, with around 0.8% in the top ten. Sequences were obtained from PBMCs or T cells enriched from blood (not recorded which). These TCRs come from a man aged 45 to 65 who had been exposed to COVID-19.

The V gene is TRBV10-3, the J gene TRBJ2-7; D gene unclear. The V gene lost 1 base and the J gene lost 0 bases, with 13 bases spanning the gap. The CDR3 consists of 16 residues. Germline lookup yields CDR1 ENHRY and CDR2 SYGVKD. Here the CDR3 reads CAISEYKPLGSYEQYF. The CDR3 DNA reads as TGTGCCATCAGTGAGTATAAGCCCCTAGGCTCCTACGAGCAGTACTTC.

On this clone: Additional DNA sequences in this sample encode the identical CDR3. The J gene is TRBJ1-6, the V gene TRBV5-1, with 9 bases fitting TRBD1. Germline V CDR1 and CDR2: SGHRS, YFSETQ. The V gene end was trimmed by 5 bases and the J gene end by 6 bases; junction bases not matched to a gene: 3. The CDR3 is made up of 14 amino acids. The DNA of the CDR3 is TGCGCCAGCAGTTGGGGACAGGGTAATTCACCCCTCCACTTT. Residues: CASSWGQGNSPLHF.

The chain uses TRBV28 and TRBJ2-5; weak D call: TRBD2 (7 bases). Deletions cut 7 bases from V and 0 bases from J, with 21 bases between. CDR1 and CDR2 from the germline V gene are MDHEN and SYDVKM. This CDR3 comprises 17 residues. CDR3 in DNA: TGTGCCAGCACCACCCCGTATGGGAGGGGGGACCAAGAGACCCAGTACTTC. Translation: CASTTPYGRGDQETQYF.

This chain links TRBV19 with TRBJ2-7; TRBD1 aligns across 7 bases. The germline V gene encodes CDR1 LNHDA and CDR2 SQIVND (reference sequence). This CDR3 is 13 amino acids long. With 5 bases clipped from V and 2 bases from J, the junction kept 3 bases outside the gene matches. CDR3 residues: CASSGTETYEQYF. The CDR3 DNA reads TGTGCCAGTAGTGGGACAGAAACCTACGAGCAGTACTTC. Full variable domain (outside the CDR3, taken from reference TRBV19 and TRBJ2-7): DGGITQSPKYLFRKEGQNVTLSCEQNLNHDAMYWYRQDPGQGLRLIYYSQIVNDFQKGDIAEGYSVSREKKESFPLTVTSAQKNPTAFYLCASSGTETYEQYFGPGTRLTVT.

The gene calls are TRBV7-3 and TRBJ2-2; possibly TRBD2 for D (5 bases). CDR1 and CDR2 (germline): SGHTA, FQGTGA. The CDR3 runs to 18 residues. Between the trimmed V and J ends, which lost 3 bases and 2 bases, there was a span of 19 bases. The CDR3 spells CASSLRTSPQINTGELFF. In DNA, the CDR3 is TGTGCCAGCAGCTTGCGGACTTCCCCTCAGATAAACACCGGGGAGCTGTTTTTT.

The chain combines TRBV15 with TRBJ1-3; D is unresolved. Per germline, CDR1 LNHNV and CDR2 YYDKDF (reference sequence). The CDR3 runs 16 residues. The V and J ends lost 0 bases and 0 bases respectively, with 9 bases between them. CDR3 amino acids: CATSRDLAHSGNTIYF. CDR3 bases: TGTGCCACCAGCAGAGATTTGGCACACTCTGGAAACACCATATATTTT.

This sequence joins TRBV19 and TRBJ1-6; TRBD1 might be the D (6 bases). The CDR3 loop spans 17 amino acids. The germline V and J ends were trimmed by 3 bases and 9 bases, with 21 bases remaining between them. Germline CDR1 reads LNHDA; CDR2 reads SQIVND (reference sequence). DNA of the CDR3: TGTGCCAGTAGTATTGATGCGGGGGCCGGTTCGCGTTCACCCCTCCACTTT. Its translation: CASSIDAGAGSRSPLHF.

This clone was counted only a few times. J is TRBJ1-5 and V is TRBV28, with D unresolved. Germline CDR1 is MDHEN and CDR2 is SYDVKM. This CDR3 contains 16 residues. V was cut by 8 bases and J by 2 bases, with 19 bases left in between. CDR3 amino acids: CASGLMSSNGNQPQHF. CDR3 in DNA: TGTGCCAGCGGTCTGATGAGTTCTAACGGCAATCAGCCCCAGCATTTT. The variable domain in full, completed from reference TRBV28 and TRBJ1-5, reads DVKVTQSSRYLVKRTGEKVFLECVQDMDHENMFWYRQDPGLGLRLIYFSYDVKMKEKGDIPEGYSVSREKKERFSLILESASTNQTSMYLCASGLMSSNGNQPQHFGDGTRLSIL.

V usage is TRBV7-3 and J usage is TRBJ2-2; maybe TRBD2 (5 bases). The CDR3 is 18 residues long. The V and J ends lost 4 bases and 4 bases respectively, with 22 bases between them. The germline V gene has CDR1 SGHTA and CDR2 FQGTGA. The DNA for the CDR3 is TGTGCCAGCAGCTCCAACTATGACTTGGCGGGCCCCACCGGGGAGCTGTTTTTT. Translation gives CASSSNYDLAGPTGELFF.

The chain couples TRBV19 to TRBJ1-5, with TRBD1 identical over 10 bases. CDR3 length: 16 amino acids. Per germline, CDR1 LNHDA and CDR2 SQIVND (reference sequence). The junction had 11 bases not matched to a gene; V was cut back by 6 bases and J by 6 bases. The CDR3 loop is CASRPSPGQGTQPQHF. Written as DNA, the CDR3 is TGTGCCAGTAGGCCCTCCCCGGGACAGGGGACTCAGCCCCAGCATTTT.

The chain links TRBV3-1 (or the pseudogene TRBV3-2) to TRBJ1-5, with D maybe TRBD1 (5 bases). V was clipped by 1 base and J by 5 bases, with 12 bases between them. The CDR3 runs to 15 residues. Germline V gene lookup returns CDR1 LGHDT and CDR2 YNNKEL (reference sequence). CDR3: CASSQAPGIDQPQHF. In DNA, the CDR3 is TGTGCCAGCAGCCAAGCTCCAGGGATCGATCAGCCCCAGCATTTT.

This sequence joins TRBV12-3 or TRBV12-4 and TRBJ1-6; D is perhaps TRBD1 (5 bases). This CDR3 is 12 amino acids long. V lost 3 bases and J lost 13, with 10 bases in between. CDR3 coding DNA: TGTGCCAGCAGTTTTAGGGGCCCCCCCCTCCACTTT. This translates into CASSFRGPPLHF.

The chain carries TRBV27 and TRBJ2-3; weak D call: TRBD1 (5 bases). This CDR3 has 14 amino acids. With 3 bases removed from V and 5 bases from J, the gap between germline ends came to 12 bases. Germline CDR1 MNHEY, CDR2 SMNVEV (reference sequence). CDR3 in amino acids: CASSFEHRGDTQYF. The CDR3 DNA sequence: TGTGCCAGCAGTTTTGAACATAGGGGAGATACGCAGTATTTT.

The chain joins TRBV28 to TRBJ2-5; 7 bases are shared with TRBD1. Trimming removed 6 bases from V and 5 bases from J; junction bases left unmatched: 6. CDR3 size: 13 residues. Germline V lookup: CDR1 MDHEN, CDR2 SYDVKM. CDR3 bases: TGTGCCAGCAGGACAGGGATTTGGGAGACCCAGTACTTC. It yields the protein CASRTGIWETQYF.

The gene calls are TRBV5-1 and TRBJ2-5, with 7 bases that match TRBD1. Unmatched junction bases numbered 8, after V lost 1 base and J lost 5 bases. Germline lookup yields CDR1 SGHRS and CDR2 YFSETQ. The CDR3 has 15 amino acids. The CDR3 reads CASSLSVGGAETQYF. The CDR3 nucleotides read TGCGCCAGCAGCTTGTCTGTAGGGGGCGCCGAGACCCAGTACTTC.

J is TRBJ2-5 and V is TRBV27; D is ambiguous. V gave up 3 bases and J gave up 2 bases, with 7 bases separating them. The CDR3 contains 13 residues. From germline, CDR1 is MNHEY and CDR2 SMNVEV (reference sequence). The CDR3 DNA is TGTGCCAGCAGTTTGCTAGGACAAGAGACCCAGTACTTC. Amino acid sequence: CASSLLGQETQYF.

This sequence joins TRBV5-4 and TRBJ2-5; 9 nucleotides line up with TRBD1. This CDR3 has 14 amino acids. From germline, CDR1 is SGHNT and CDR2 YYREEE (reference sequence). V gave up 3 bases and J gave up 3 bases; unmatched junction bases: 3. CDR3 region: CASSSRDREETQYF. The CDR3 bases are TGTGCCAGCAGCTCCCGGGACAGGGAAGAGACCCAGTACTTC.

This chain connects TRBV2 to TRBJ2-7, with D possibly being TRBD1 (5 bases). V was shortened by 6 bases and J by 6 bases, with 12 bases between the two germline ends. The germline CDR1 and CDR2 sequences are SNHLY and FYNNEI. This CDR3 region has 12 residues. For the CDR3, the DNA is TGTGCCAGCAGCCCAGGGTTTTTCGAGCAGTACTTC. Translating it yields CASSPGFFEQYF.

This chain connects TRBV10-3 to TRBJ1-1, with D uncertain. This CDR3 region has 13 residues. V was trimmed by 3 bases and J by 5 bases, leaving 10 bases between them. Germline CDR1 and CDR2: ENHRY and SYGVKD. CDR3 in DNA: TGTGCCATCAGTGATTCTCTCAGGACTGAAGCTTTCTTT. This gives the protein CAISDSLRTEAFF.

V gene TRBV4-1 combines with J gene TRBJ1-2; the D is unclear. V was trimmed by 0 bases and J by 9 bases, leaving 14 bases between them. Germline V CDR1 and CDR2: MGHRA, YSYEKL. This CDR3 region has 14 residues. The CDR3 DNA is TGCGCCAGCAGCCAAGATTCCCGAACAAAGAGCTACACCTTC. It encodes CASSQDSRTKSYTF.

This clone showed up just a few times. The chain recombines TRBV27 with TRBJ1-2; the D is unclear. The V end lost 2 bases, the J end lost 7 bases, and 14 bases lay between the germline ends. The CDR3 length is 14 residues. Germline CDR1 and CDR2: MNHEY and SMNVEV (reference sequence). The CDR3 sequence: CASSLGRGLSGYTF. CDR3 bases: TGTGCCAGCAGTTTAGGTCGGGGTCTCTCTGGCTACACCTTC.

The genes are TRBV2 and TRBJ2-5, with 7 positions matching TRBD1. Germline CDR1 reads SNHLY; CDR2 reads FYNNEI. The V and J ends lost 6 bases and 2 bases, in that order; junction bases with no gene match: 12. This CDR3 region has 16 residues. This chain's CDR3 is CASSGRGTDPQETQYF. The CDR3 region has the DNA TGTGCCAGCAGCGGTAGAGGGACAGACCCACAAGAGACCCAGTACTTC.

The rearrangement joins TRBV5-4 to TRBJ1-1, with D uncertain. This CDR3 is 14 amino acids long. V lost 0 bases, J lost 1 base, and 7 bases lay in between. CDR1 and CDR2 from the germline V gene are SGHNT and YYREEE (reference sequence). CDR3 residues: CASSLGEANTEAFF. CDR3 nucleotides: TGTGCCAGCAGCTTGGGAGAGGCGAACACTGAAGCTTTCTTT.

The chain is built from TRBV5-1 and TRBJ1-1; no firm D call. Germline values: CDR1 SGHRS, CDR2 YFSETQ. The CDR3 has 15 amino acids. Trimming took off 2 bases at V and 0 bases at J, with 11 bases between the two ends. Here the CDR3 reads CASSFWANMNTEAFF. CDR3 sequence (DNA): TGCGCCAGCAGCTTTTGGGCAAACATGAACACTGAAGCTTTCTTT. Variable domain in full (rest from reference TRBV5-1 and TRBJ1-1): KAGVTQTPRYLIKTRGQQVTLSCSPISGHRSVSWYQQTPGQGLQFLFEYFSETQRNKGNFPGRFSGRQFSNSRSEMNVSTLELGDSALYLCASSFWANMNTEAFFGQGTRLTVV.

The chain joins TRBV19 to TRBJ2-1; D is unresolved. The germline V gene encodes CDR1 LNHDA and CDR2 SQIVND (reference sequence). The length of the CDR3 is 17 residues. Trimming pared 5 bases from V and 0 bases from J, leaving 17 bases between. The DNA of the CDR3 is TGTGCCAGTAGTTCCTTAGAGGCCTCCAGCTCCTACAATGAGCAGTTCTTC. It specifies CASSSLEASSSYNEQFF.